A selection of T cell receptor beta chains follows, all from one sample in a study of blood T cells in healthy people across ages. Each CDR3 protein is one row after TCRdb ran MiXCR on the 5' RACE reads. The table includes 1.4 million or so distinct CDR3 sequences, approximately 39% detected once. The sample taken for sequencing was blood. The origin of the receptors is a woman aged 18-29 years in good health. Each CDR3 is given with its conserved first and last residue. A D gene is named only where the DNA matches it firmly. Some rows have no size entry. The others give once, few or many, or a class for an expanded clone.

d_gene	v_gene	len	j_gene	abundance	CDR3nt	CDR3aa
-	TRBV29-1	14	TRBJ2-1	-	TGCAGCTTCCCTCGGTGGGGCCTGGACAATGAGCAGTTCTTC	CSFPRWGLDNEQFF
TRBD2	TRBV6-2/TRBV6-3	20	TRBJ2-2	-	TGTGCCAGCAGTTCCCTTGGGACTAGCGGGGGGGGACCGAACACCGGGGAGCTGTTTTTT	CASSSLGTSGGGPNTGELFF
-	TRBV20-1	12	TRBJ2-7	-	TGCAGTGCCCATAGGAGAGGGGGCGAGCAGTACTTC	CSAHRRGGEQYF
TRBD1	TRBV4-1	17	TRBJ1-1	-	TGCGCCAGCAGCCAACCGGGACAGGGACGGGGTTTGGCTGAAACTTTCTTT	CASSQPGQGRGLAETFF
-	TRBV5-6	17	TRBJ2-1	few	TGTGCCAGCAGCTTGTCTTTCACAAAAAGCTCCTACAATGAGCAGTTCTTC	CASSLSFTKSSYNEQFF
-	TRBV2	13	TRBJ1-3	-	TGTGCCAGCAGCAGGACAGTTGGAAACACCATATATTTT	CASSRTVGNTIYF
-	TRBV29-1	13	TRBJ1-1	-	TGCAGCGTTGAAAGGCCAACGCTACTAGAAGCTTTCTTT	CSVERPTLLEAFF
-	TRBV6-5	15	TRBJ1-4	once	TGTGCCTGCAGTTACTCAGCTGCAACTAATGAAAAACTGTTTTTT	CACSYSAATNEKLFF
-	TRBV14	16	TRBJ2-1	-	TGTGCCAGCAGCCAATCCCCCGGAAGAGGAGAGAGTGAGCAGTTCTTC	CASSQSPGRGESEQFF
-	TRBV7-9	15	TRBJ2-7	-	TGTGCCAGCAGCTCCCGGGACCGCGATGGCCACGAGCAGTACTTC	CASSSRDRDGHEQYF
-	TRBV2	14	TRBJ2-5	-	TGTGCCAGCAGCAGGAGCCGGGAAAACAATGAGCAGTACTTC	CASSRSRENNEQYF
TRBD2	TRBV6-2/TRBV6-3	17	TRBJ2-3	few	TGTGCCAGCAGTTCCCCTAGCGGGGTCCTGAGCACAGATACGCAGTATTTT	CASSSPSGVLSTDTQYF
TRBD2	TRBV13	17	TRBJ2-7	-	TGTGCCAGCAGCTTAATTAGCGGGAGAGGGACCTACAATGAGCAGTACTTC	CASSLISGRGTYNEQYF
-	TRBV25-1	11	TRBJ2-1	few	TGTGCCAGCAGTGTTGGGGGGATGCAGTTCTTC	CASSVGGMQFF
-	TRBV6-6	17	TRBJ1-2	-	TGTGCCAGCAGTTATGGGCAGGTCCAACCCATTAACTATGGCTACACCTTC	CASSYGQVQPINYGYTF
-	TRBV20-1	13	TRBJ2-3	-	TGCAGTGCTAGAGATCGGGGAAGAGATACGCAGTATTTT	CSARDRGRDTQYF
-	TRBV4-3	15	TRBJ2-1	few	TGCGCCAGCAGCCAAGCCCACAGTCGGGACAATGAGCAGTTCTTC	CASSQAHSRDNEQFF
-	TRBV20-1	17	TRBJ2-6	-	TGCAGTGCTGCCCCCAGGGACGCAACCTCTGGGGCCAACGTCCTGACTTTC	CSAAPRDATSGANVLTF
-	TRBV20-1	12	TRBJ1-5	-	TGCAGTGCCGGACAGTTCAATCAGCCCCAGCATTTT	CSAGQFNQPQHF
-	TRBV29-1	13	TRBJ2-7	many	TGCAGCGTTGGGAGCCGACAAGCCTACGAGCAGTACTTC	CSVGSRQAYEQYF
TRBD1	TRBV12-3/TRBV12-4	14	TRBJ2-2	-	TGTGCCAGCAGGGACAGGGTTCGGACCGGGGAGCTGTTTTTT	CASRDRVRTGELFF
-	TRBV9	18	TRBJ1-2	few	TGTGCCAGCAGCGCCCGGGGGGTTGCTTCCAGTTTTAACTATGGCTACACCTTC	CASSARGVASSFNYGYTF